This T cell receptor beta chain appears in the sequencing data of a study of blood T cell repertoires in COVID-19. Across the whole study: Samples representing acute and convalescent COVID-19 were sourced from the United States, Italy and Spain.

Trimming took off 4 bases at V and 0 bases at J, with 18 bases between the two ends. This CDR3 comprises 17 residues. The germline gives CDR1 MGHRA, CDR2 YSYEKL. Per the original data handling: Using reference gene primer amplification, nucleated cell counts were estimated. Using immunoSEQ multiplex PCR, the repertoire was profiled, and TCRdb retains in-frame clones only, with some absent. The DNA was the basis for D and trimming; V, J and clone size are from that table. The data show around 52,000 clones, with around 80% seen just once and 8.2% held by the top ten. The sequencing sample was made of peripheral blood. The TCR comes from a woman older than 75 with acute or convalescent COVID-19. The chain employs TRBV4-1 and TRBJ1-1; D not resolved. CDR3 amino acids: CASSPKAGILMNTEAFF. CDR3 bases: TGCGCCAGCAGCCCGAAAGCGGGGATCCTAATGAACACTGAAGCTTTCTTT.